The clone carrying this T cell receptor beta chain was seen once. Per the original data handling: Nucleated cell number was recorded as an estimate derived from reference gene primer amplification. This table comes from immunoSEQ multiplex PCR, and its TCRdb copy is limited to in-frame clones, with some not included. The D gene and trimming were derived from the DNA, and the V and J assignments and clone size from that table. The data show fewer than 85,000 clones, with 83% seen just once and about 15% held by the top ten. The data derive from a study of blood T cell repertoires in COVID-19. Study-wide context: Samples taken during acute and convalescent COVID-19 were collected in the United States, Italy and Spain. T cells, B-cell-depleted T cells, or PBMCs supplied cDNA or gDNA.

The CDR3 is made up of 19 amino acids. The V gene end was trimmed by 7 bases and the J gene end by 3 bases; junction bases not matched to a gene: 19. Germline values: CDR1 LGHNA, CDR2 YNFKEQ. The TCR sequence derives from a woman aged 60 to 75 with acute or convalescent COVID-19. V gene TRBV4-2 combines with J gene TRBJ1-2; TRBD1 agrees at 11 bases. The sample consisted of peripheral blood. The CDR3 region is CASTTRAGTGGYPYYGYTF. CDR3 in DNA: TGTGCCAGCACCACAAGAGCCGGGACAGGGGGTTATCCGTACTATGGCTACACCTTC.